The present T cell receptor beta chain was sequenced within a study of T cell changes during pregnancy in multiple sclerosis. Libraries were prepared by immunoSEQ multiplex PCR; TCRdb keeps only in-frame clonotypes and omits some of them. The sample includes about 56,000 clones, over 90% of them seen just once. The CDR3 has 15 residues. Germline V gene data show CDR1 as SGDLS and CDR2 as YYNGEE. The V end lost 2 bases, the J end lost 1 base, and 9 bases lay between the germline ends. This clone was observed a single time. This TCR derives from a female donor with multiple sclerosis, enrolled in a pregnancy study. The specimen comprised CD4+ T cells from peripheral blood mononuclear cells, sampled in the third trimester of pregnancy. The V gene is TRBV9, the J gene TRBJ1-4, with D hard to call. The CDR3 nucleotides read TGTGCCAGCAGCGTTAATGGCAGAACTAATGAAAAACTGTTTTTT. Protein product: CASSVNGRTNEKLFF.